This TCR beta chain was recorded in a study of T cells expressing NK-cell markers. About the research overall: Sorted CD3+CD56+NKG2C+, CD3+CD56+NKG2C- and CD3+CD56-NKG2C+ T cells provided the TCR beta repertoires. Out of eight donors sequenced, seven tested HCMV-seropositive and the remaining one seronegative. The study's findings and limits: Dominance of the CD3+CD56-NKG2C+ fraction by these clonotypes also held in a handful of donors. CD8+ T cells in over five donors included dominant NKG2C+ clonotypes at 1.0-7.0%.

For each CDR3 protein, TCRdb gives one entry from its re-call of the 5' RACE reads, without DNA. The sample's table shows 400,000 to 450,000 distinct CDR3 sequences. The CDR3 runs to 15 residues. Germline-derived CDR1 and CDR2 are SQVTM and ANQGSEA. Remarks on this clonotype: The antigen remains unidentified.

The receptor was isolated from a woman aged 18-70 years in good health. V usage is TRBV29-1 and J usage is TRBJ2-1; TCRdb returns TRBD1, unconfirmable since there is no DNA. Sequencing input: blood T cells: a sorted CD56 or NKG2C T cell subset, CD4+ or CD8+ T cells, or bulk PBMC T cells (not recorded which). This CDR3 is CSVESGTTWGNEQFF.